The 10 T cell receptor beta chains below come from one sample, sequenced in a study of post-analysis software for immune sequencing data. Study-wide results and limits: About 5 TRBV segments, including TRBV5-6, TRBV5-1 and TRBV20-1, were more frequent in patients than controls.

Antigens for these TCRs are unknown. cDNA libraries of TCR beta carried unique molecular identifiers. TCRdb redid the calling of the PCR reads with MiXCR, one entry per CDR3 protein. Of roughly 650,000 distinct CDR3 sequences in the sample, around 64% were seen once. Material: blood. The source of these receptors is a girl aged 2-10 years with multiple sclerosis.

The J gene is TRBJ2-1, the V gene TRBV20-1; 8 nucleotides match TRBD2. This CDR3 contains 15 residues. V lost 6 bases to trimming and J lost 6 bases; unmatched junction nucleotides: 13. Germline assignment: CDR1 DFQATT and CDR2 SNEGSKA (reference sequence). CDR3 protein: CSAPSRLAGLNEQFF. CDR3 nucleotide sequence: TGCAGTGCCCCGAGCCGGCTAGCGGGTCTCAATGAGCAGTTCTTC.

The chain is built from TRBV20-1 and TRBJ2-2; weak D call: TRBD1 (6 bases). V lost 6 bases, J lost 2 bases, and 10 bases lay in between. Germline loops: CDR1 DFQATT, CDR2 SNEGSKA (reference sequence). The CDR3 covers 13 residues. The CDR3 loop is CSARGRNTGELFF. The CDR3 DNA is TGCAGTGCCAGGGGCCGAAACACCGGGGAGCTGTTTTTT.

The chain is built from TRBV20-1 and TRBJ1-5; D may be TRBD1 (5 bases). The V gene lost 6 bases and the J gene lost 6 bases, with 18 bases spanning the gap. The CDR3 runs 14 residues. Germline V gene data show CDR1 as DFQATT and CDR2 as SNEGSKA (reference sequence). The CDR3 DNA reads TGCAGTGCCACCGTAGGCAGTGGGGGTCAGCCCCAGCATTTT. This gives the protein CSATVGSGGQPQHF.

CDR3 sequence (DNA): TGCGCCAGCAGCGGCGACAGTGGGACTAGGGACAATGAGCAGTTCTTC. This translates into CASSGDSGTRDNEQFF. V usage is TRBV5-1 and J usage is TRBJ2-1; TRBD2 aligns across 8 bases. The CDR3 length is 16 residues. Germline CDR1 reads SGHRS; CDR2 reads YFSETQ. V lost 4 bases, J lost 5 bases, and 11 bases stayed unmatched.

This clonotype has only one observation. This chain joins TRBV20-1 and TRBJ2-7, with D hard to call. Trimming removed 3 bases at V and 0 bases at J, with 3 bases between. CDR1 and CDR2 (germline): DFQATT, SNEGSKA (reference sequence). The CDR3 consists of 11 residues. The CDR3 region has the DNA TGCAGTGCTAGCACCTCCTACGAGCAGTACTTC. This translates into CSASTSYEQYF.

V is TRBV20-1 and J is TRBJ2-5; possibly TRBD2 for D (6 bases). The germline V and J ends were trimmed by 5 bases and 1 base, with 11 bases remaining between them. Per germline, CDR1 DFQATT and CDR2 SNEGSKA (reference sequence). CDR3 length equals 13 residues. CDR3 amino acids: CSADQGLQETQYF. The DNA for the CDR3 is TGCAGTGCTGATCAGGGACTCCAAGAGACCCAGTACTTC.

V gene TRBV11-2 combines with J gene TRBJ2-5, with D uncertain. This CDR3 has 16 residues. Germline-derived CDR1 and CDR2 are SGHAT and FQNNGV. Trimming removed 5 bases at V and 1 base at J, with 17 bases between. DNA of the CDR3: TGTGCCAGCAGCCCAATAGGCAGCTACATCCAAGAGACCCAGTACTTC. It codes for CASSPIGSYIQETQYF. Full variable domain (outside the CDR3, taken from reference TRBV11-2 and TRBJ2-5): EAGVAQSPRYKIIEKRQSVAFWCNPISGHATLYWYQQILGQGPKLLIQFQNNGVVDDSQLPKDRFSAERLKGVDSTLKIQPAKLEDSAVYLCASSPIGSYIQETQYFGPGTRLLVL.

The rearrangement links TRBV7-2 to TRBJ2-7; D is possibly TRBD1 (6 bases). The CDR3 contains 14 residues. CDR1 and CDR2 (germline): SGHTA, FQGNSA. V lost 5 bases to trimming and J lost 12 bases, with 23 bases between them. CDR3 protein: CASSKQGFRETLYF. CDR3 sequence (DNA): TGTGCCAGCAGCAAACAGGGATTCAGGGAGACCCTGTACTTC.

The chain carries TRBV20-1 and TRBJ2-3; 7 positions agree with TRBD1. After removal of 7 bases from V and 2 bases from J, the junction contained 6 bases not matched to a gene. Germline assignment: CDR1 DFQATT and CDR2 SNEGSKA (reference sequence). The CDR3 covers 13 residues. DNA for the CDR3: TGCAGTGTGTCCAGGGGGACCACAGATACGCAGTATTTT. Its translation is CSVSRGTTDTQYF.

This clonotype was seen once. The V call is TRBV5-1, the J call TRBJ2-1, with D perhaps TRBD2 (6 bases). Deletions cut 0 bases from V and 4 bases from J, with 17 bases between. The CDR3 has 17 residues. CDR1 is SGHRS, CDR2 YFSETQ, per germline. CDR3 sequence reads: CASSLEAGRGDYNEQFF. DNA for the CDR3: TGCGCCAGCAGCTTGGAGGCGGGGCGGGGAGATTACAATGAGCAGTTCTTC.